These T cell receptor beta chains were read from a single sample in a study of blood T cell repertoires in COVID-19. Measured with immunoSEQ multiplex PCR; TCRdb has only the in-frame clones, and not every one. The top ten clones hold around 2.5% of a sample with some 240,000 clones, almost 85% of them seen once. The sample comprised peripheral blood. The source of these receptors is a woman in her seventies with COVID-19, enrolled during active disease. Each CDR3 is given with its conserved first and last residue. The D gene is left open where the match is weak. Clone sizes are given selectively: once, few, many, or a class where the clone is expanded.

14	-	TRBV7-3	-	TRBJ1-1	TGTGCCAGCAGCTTACGGCCGGGGAACACTGAAGCTTTCTTT	CASSLRPGNTEAFF
14	-	TRBV5-4	TRBD2	TRBJ2-5	TGTGCCAGCAGCTTGCTGGGGGAGGGGGAGACCCAGTACTTC	CASSLLGEGETQYF
14	many	TRBV27	-	TRBJ1-4	TGTGCCAGCAGTTCCTCAGGGATTAATGAAAAACTGTTTTTT	CASSSSGINEKLFF
15	-	TRBV19	TRBD2	TRBJ2-3	TGTGCCAGTAGTGCCCTTAAGGGCGGGGGGGATACGCAGTATTTT	CASSALKGGGDTQYF
15	-	TRBV6-4	TRBD2	TRBJ2-1	TGTGCCAGCAGTGCGGGACTAGCGGGACACAATGAGCAGTTCTTC	CASSAGLAGHNEQFF
9	once	TRBV25-1	-	TRBJ2-7	TGTGCCTCGTGGCCCGAGCAGTACTTC	CASWPEQYF
15	-	TRBV19	TRBD2	TRBJ2-5	TGTGCCAGTAGTATCTTACTAGCGGGCCAAGAGACCCAGTACTTC	CASSILLAGQETQYF
14	-	TRBV10-3	TRBD1	TRBJ1-2	TGTGCCATCAGTGAGTCGACAGGGAACTATGGCTACACCTTC	CAISESTGNYGYTF
13	-	TRBV19	TRBD2	TRBJ2-1	TGTGCCAGTAGTGGACTAGCGGCCAATGAGCAGTTCTTC	CASSGLAANEQFF
16	once	TRBV6-2/TRBV6-3	TRBD1	TRBJ2-2	TGTGCCAGCAGTTACGCCGGACAGGGGTACACCGGGGAGCTGTTTTTT	CASSYAGQGYTGELFF
13	-	TRBV7-8	-	TRBJ2-7	TGTGCCAGCAGCACCTCCCGACAGTTGCTCCAGTACTTC	CASSTSRQLLQYF
15	-	TRBV2	-	TRBJ1-5	TGTGCCAGCAGGGCACCCAGGGCCCTAGGTCAGCCCCAGCATTTT	CASRAPRALGQPQHF
16	-	TRBV3-1/TRBV3-2	-	TRBJ1-1	TGTGCCAGCAGCCAAGTGGGCGGACAGACGAACACTGAAGCTTTCTTT	CASSQVGGQTNTEAFF
14	-	TRBV18	TRBD1	TRBJ1-1	TGTGCCAGCTCACCGACAGGGTACGGTGCTGAAGCTTTCTTT	CASSPTGYGAEAFF
16	-	TRBV4-2	TRBD1	TRBJ1-2	TGTGCCAGCAGCCAAGATCCCCGGGACAGCTTCTATGGCTACACCTTC	CASSQDPRDSFYGYTF
14	-	TRBV7-9	-	TRBJ1-1	TGTGCCAGCAGCTTAGTACCAGGGGACACTGAAGCTTTCTTT	CASSLVPGDTEAFF
17	-	TRBV7-2	-	TRBJ1-5	TGTGCCAGCAGCCGCTTGGCGGGGTCGCTGGGCAATCAGCCCCAGCATTTT	CASSRLAGSLGNQPQHF
16	few	TRBV18	-	TRBJ2-2	TGTGCCAGCTCACCCTACCTGACAGGGAACACCGGGGAGCTGTTTTTT	CASSPYLTGNTGELFF
16	-	TRBV11-3	TRBD2	TRBJ2-3	TGTGCCAGCAGCCCGACCGGGACTAGACGGCCAGATACGCAGTATTTT	CASSPTGTRRPDTQYF
16	-	TRBV19	TRBD2	TRBJ2-2	TGTGCCAGTACCCTAGCGCTAGCGGGGTACACCGGGGAGCTGTTTTTT	CASTLALAGYTGELFF
18	-	TRBV25-1	TRBD2	TRBJ2-7	TGTGCCAGCAGTGATCCCTCTGCGGGAGGGTATACTGATTACGAGCAGTACTTC	CASSDPSAGGYTDYEQYF
13	-	TRBV12-3/TRBV12-4	-	TRBJ2-1	TGTGCCAGCAGTTGGGGAGGTACGAATGAGCAGTTCTTC	CASSWGGTNEQFF
14	-	TRBV19	TRBD1	TRBJ1-2	TGTGCCAGTAGTATAGGGGGGACAGGCCCCCGGTTCACCTTC	CASSIGGTGPRFTF
13	-	TRBV7-2	-	TRBJ1-1	TGTGCCAGCAGCTTTAGCCAGAGAGCTGAAGCTTTCTTT	CASSFSQRAEAFF
14	-	TRBV7-3	-	TRBJ2-3	TGTGCCAGCAGCTTATCTCGCGACACAGATACGCAGTATTTT	CASSLSRDTDTQYF
14	-	TRBV6-1	-	TRBJ2-7	TGTGCCAGCAGTGAAGCAGAGGAGGGATACGAGCAGTACTTC	CASSEAEEGYEQYF
15	once	TRBV7-2	TRBD1	TRBJ1-5	TGTGCCAGCAGCGGGAGGACAGGGGGTGCTCAGCCCCAGCATTTT	CASSGRTGGAQPQHF
15	-	TRBV28	TRBD2	TRBJ2-1	TGTGCCAGCAGTTTAGCGGGGGGGCGTGCCGGTGAGCAGTTCTTC	CASSLAGGRAGEQFF
15	-	TRBV4-2	-	TRBJ1-4	TGTGCCAGCAGCCAAAGATCCGTTAGTAATGAAAAACTGTTTTTT	CASSQRSVSNEKLFF
20	-	TRBV6-2/TRBV6-3	TRBD2	TRBJ2-1	TGTGCCAGCAGTTACTCTGGTTCACTAGCGGGGGTAGGCTCCTACAATGAGCAGTTCTTC	CASSYSGSLAGVGSYNEQFF
15	-	TRBV20-1	TRBD2	TRBJ2-7	TGCAGTGCTAGTCGCGCGGCTAGCGGGAGGAACGAGCAGTACTTC	CSASRAASGRNEQYF
18	-	TRBV19	TRBD1	TRBJ1-5	TGTGCCAGTAGTAATCCTAGAGGGGGCAGAATGAGCAATCAGCCCCAGCATTTT	CASSNPRGGRMSNQPQHF
14	-	TRBV5-1	-	TRBJ1-3	TGCGCCAGCAGCCCAGAGAGGGCTGGAAACACCATATATTTT	CASSPERAGNTIYF
15	-	TRBV5-6	-	TRBJ1-5	TGTGCCAGCAGCTTGGCAGGGGCGGTTTCCCAGCCCCAGCATTTT	CASSLAGAVSQPQHF
12	-	TRBV6-2/TRBV6-3	-	TRBJ1-2	TGTGCCAGCAGTTACGCGTCTACTGACTACACCTTC	CASSYASTDYTF
14	-	TRBV3-1/TRBV3-2	-	TRBJ1-2	TGTGCCAGCAGCCAAGGGGGGGGTATGCTGGGCTACACCTTC	CASSQGGGMLGYTF
15	-	TRBV4-1	-	TRBJ1-3	TGCGCCAGCAGCCAAGGACGGGTCTCTGGAAACACCATATATTTT	CASSQGRVSGNTIYF
14	-	TRBV6-2/TRBV6-3	-	TRBJ1-5	TGTGCCAGCAGTTACTTTCAGGGGTATCAGCCCCAGCATTTT	CASSYFQGYQPQHF
15	-	TRBV23-1	-	TRBJ1-2	TGCGCCAGCAGTCAATCGGGGCCTGTTAATAGTGGCTACACCTTC	CASSQSGPVNSGYTF
16	-	TRBV4-2	TRBD2	TRBJ2-2	TGTGCCAGCAGCCAAGTTGCGGGAGAGGACACCGGGGAGCTGTTTTTT	CASSQVAGEDTGELFF
11	-	TRBV20-1	TRBD1	TRBJ2-7	TGCAGTGCTAACAGGGGCTACGAGCAGTACTTC	CSANRGYEQYF
11	-	TRBV20-1	-	TRBJ2-3	TGCAGTGCTCCCCTAGAGGATACGCAGTATTTT	CSAPLEDTQYF
14	-	TRBV7-2	-	TRBJ1-2	TGTGCCAGCAGCTTAACCTCCGGAGAGTATGGCTACACCTTC	CASSLTSGEYGYTF
16	-	TRBV18	TRBD1	TRBJ1-3	TGTGCCAGCTCACCCACCTCGACAGGGCCTGGAAACACCATATATTTT	CASSPTSTGPGNTIYF